These T cell receptor beta chains were read from a single sample in a study of response to subunit inactivated influenza vaccine. Each CDR3 protein gets one entry after TCRdb re-called the RT-PCR reads with MiXCR. Of about 520,000 distinct CDR3 sequences listed, roughly 27% were seen once; the top ten hold around 2%. This material consisted of CD4+ T cells sorted from PBMCs, taken around 5 days after vaccination. Every receptor here comes from a man in his forties or fifties who received an inactivated influenza vaccine. Both conserved end residues are part of each CDR3. D genes are given only for firm matches. Not all rows give a size; the values are once, few, many and, for expanded clones, a class.

cdr3_nt	cdr3_aa	clone_size	j_call	v_call	d_call
TGCGCCAGCAGCGGTGGAGGGGGCGCTGACAATGAGCAGTTCTTC	CASSGGGGADNEQFF	-	TRBJ2-1	TRBV5-1	-
TGCGCCAGCAGCGGCCGGGACAGGGGAAGGAATGAGCAGTTCTTC	CASSGRDRGRNEQFF	-	TRBJ2-1	TRBV5-1	TRBD1
TGCGCCAGCAGCTTGGCCGGGCAGGGGAGCACAGATACGCAGTATTTT	CASSLAGQGSTDTQYF	few	TRBJ2-3	TRBV5-1	-
TGCAGTGCTCGTGGCTTAGATGAGACCCAGTACTTC	CSARGLDETQYF	few	TRBJ2-5	TRBV20-1	-
TGTGCCAGCAGTTACTCAAGGAGAACGGGACTAGCGGGAGGAGAGACCCAGTACTTC	CASSYSRRTGLAGGETQYF	-	TRBJ2-5	TRBV6-2/TRBV6-3	TRBD2
TGTGCCAGCTCACCAGGACTAGCGGGAAAGGCCGGGGAGCTGTTTTTT	CASSPGLAGKAGELFF	few	TRBJ2-2	TRBV18	TRBD2
TGCAGTGCTAGAGATGGGACAGTACCTTACGAGCAGTACTTC	CSARDGTVPYEQYF	many	TRBJ2-7	TRBV20-1	TRBD1
TGTGCCAGTAGTACAATCCTCCCGGTCCCGGGACGAGAGACCCAGTACTTC	CASSTILPVPGRETQYF	few	TRBJ2-5	TRBV19	-
TGCAGTGCTAGTCTAGCGGGAGGAAGCCTACGCTACGAGCAGTACTTC	CSASLAGGSLRYEQYF	-	TRBJ2-7	TRBV20-1	TRBD2
TGTGCCAGCAGCTCTATTCAGGGTTTCGAGACCCAGTACTTC	CASSSIQGFETQYF	few	TRBJ2-5	TRBV11-2	-
TGCAGCGTTCGTAGTGGGACCGCGTCCTACGAGCAGTACTTC	CSVRSGTASYEQYF	few	TRBJ2-7	TRBV29-1	-
TGCAGCGGCCGTACATTAACCGGGGAGCTGTTTTTT	CSGRTLTGELFF	few	TRBJ2-2	TRBV29-1	-
TGTGCCAGCAGCTTATCCGGGCCCGCAGATACGCAGTATTTT	CASSLSGPADTQYF	few	TRBJ2-3	TRBV7-6	-
TGTGCCAGCAGACCACTAGGGGGGAGCGGAAACACCATATATTTT	CASRPLGGSGNTIYF	-	TRBJ1-3	TRBV5-6	-
TGTGCCAGCAGCCCCCGTTTGGAACAAGAGACCCAGTACTTC	CASSPRLEQETQYF	-	TRBJ2-5	TRBV7-6	-
TGTGCCATCAGAGGGAAGGGCGGCGCGAACACCGGGGAGCTGTTTTTT	CAIRGKGGANTGELFF	few	TRBJ2-2	TRBV10-3	-
TGCGCCAGCAGCCAAGAACCGCAGATGAGCTCCTATAATTCACCCCTCCACTTT	CASSQEPQMSSYNSPLHF	-	TRBJ1-6	TRBV4-3	-